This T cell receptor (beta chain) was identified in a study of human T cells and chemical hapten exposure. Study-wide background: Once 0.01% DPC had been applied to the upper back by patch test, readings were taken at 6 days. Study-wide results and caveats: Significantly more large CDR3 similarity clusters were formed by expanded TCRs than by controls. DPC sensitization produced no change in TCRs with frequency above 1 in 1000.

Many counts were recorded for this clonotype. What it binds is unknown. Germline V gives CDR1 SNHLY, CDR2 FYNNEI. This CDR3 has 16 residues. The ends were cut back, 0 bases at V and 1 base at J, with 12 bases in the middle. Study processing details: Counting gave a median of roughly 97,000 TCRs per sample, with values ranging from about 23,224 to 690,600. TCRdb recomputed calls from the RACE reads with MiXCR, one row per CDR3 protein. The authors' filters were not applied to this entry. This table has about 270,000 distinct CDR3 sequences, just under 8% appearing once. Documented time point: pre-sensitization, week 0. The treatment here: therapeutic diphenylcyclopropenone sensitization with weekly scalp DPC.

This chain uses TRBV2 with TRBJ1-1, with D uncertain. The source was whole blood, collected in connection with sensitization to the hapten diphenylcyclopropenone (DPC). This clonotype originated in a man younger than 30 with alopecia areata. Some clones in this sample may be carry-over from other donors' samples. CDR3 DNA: TGTGCCAGCAGTGAAGCGCTTCGTCGGAGGAACACTGAAGCTTTCTTT. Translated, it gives CASSEALRRRNTEAFF.